This TCR beta chain was sequenced for a study of spatial heterogeneity in lung cancer. The wider study: More beta-chain than alpha-chain sequences were consistently detected. Each distinct TCR and UMI combination averaged more than ten appearances in raw reads.

The sample's time point: sample taken at primary tumor resection. The sequenced material consisted of unsorted whole RNA from tumor, nontumor lung or frozen PBMC. All TCR cDNA molecules were individually tagged with a unique molecular identifier. TCRdb re-called the 5' RACE reads with MiXCR, one entry per CDR3 protein. The table shows thousands of distinct CDR3 sequences, with about a sixth occurring only once. CDR1 and CDR2 from the germline V gene are SEHNR and FQNEAQ (reference sequence). The CDR3 is 14 residues long. As concerns this clonotype: A read error may explain this, as a much larger clone is one base away.

The sample here was normal lung tissue next to the tumor, taken at surgery. This clonotype originated in a male donor with early-stage non-small cell lung cancer. The chain links TRBV7-9 to TRBJ2-3; possibly TRBD2 for D (5 bases). The CDR3 is CASSSGSSTDTQNF. The CDR3, as DNA: TGTGCCAGCAGCTCGGGATCCAGCACAGATACGCAGAATTTT.